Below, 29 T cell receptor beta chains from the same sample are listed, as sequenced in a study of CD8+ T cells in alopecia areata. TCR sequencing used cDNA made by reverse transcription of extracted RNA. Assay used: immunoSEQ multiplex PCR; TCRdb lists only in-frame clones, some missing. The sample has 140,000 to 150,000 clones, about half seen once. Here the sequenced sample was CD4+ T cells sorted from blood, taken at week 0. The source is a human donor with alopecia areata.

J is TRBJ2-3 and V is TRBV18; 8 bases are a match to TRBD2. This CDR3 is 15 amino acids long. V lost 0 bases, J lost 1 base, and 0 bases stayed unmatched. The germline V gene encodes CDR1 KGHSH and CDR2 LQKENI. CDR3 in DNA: TGTGCCAGCTCACCACCGACTAGCGGCACAGATACGCAGTATTTT. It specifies CASSPPTSGTDTQYF.

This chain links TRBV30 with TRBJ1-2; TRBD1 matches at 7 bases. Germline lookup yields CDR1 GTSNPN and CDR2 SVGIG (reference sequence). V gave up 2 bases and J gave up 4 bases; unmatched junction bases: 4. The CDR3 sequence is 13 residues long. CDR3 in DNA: TGTGCCTGGAGTCCACAGGGGATCTATGGCTACACCTTC. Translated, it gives CAWSPQGIYGYTF.

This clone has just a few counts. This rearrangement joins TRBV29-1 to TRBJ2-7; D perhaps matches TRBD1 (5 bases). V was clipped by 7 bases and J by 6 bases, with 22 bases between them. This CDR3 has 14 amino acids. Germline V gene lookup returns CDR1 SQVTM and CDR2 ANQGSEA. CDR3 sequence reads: CSAKQGGFIAEQYF. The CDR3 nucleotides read TGCAGCGCGAAGCAGGGTGGTTTTATTGCCGAGCAGTACTTC.

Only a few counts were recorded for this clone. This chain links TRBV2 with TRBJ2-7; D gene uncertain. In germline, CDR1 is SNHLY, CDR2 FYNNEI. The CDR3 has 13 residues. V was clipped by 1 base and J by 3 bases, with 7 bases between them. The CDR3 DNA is TGTGCCAGCAGTGAAGGGGCAAGCTACGAGCAGTACTTC. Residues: CASSEGASYEQYF.

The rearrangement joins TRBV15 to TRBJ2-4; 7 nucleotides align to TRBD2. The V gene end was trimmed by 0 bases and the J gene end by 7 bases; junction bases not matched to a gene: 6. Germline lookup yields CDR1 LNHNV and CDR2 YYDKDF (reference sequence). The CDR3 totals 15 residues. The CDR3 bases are TGTGCCACCAGCAGAGATCGGGGGGAGGTTAACATTCAGTACTTC. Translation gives CATSRDRGEVNIQYF.

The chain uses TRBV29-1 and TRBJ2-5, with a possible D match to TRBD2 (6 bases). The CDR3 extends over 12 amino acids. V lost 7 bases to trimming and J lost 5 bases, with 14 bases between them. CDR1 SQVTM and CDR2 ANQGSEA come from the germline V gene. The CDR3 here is CSARGGAETQYF. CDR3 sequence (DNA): TGCAGCGCCCGGGGAGGTGCGGAGACCCAGTACTTC. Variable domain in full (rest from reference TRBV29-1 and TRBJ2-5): SAVISQKPSRDICQRGTSLTIQCQVDSQVTMMFWYRQQPGQSLTLIATANQGSEATYESGFVIDKFPISRPNLTFSTLTVSNMSPEDSSIYLCSARGGAETQYFGPGTRLLVL.

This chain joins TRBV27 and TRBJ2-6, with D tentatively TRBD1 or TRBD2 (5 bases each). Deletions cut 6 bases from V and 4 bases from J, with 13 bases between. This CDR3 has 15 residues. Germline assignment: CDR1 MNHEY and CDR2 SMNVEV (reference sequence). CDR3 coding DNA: TGTGCCAGCAGGGGGTCTGGGACGGGGGCCAACGTCCTGACTTTC. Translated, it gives CASRGSGTGANVLTF.

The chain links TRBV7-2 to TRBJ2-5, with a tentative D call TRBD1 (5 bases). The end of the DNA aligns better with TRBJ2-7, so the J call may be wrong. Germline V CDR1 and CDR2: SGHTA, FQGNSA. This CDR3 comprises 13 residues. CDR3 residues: CASSHPGFYEQYF. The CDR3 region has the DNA TGTGCCAGCAGCCACCCAGGGTTTTACGAGCAGTACTTC.

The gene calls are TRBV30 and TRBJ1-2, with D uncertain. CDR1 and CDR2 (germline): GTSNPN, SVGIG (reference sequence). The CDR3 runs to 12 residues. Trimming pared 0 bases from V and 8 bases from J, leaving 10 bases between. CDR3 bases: TGTGCCTGGAGTGTATCTTCCCTAGGCTACACCTTC. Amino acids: CAWSVSSLGYTF.

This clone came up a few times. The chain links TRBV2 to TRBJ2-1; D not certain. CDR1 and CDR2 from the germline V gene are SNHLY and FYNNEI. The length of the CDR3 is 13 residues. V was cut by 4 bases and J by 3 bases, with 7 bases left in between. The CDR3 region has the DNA TGTGCCAGCAGTGTTTATCTCTACAATGAGCAGTTCTTC. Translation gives CASSVYLYNEQFF.

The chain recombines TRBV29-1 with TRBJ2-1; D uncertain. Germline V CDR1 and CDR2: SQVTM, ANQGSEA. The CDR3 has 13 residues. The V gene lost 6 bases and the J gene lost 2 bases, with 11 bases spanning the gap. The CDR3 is CSVVVSTYNEQFF. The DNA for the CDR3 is TGCAGCGTAGTCGTCTCTACCTACAATGAGCAGTTCTTC.

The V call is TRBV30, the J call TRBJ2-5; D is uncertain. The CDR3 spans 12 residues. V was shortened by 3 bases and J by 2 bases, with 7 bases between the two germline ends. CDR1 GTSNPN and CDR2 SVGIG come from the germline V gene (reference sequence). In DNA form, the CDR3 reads TGTGCCTGGAGCGGGTCGCAAGAGACCCAGTACTTC. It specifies CAWSGSQETQYF.

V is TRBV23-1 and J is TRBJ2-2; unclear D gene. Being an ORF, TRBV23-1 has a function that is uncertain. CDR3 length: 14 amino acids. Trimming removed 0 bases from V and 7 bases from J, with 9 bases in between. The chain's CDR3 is CASSQSLSGGELFF. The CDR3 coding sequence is TGCGCCAGCAGTCAATCGTTGTCGGGCGGGGAGCTGTTTTTT.

In DNA, the CDR3 is TGCAGCGCACCCGGGACGGCGAACACCGGGGAGCTGTTTTTT. As protein: CSAPGTANTGELFF. The V and J genes are TRBV29-1 and TRBJ2-2, with D possibly being TRBD1 or TRBD2 (5 bases each). V lost 7 bases, J lost 0 bases, and 12 bases lay in between. The CDR3 is 14 residues long. CDR1 and CDR2 (germline): SQVTM, ANQGSEA.

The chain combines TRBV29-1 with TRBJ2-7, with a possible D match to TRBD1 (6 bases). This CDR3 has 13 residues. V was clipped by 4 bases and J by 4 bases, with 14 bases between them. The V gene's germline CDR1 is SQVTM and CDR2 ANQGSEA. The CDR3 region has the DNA TGCAGCGTTGTTCCAACAGGGTTTTACGAGCAGTACTTC. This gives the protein CSVVPTGFYEQYF.

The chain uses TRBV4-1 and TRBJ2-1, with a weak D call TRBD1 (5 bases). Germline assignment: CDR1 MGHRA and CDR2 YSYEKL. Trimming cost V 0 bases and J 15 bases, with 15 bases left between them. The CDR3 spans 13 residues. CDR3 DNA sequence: TGCGCCAGCAGCCAAGAGAGGCACTTGGGGCGGTTCTTC. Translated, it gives CASSQERHLGRFF.

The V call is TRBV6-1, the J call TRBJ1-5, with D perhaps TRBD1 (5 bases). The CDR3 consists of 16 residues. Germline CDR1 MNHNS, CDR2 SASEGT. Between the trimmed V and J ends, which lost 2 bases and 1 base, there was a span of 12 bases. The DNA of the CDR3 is TGTGCCAGCAGTGAAACGGCAGGGTGGAGCAATCAGCCCCAGCATTTT. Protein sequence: CASSETAGWSNQPQHF.

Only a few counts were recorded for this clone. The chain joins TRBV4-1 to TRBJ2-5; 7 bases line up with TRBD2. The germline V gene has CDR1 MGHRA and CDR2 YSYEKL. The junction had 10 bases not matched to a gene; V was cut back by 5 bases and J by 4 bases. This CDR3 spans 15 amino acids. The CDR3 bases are TGCGCCAGCAGCAGAGGGACTACTGGGGTAGAGACCCAGTACTTC. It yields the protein CASSRGTTGVETQYF.

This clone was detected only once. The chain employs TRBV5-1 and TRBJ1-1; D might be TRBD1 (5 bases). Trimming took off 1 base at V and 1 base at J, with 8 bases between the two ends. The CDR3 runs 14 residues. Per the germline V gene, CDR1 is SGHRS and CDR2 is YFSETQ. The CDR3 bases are TGCGCCAGCAGCTTGACAGGACAGAACACTGAAGCTTTCTTT. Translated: CASSLTGQNTEAFF.

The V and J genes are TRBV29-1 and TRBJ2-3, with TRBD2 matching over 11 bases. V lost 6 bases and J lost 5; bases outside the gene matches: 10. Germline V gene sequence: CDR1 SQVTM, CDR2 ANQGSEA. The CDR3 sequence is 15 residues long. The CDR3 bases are TGCAGCGTCGCGAGTACTAGCGGGAGTCTAGATACGCAGTATTTT. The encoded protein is CSVASTSGSLDTQYF.

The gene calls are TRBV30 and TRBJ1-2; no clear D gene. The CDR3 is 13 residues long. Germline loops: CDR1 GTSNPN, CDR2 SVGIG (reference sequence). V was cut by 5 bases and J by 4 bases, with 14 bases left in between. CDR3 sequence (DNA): TGTGCCTGGTCCGGAGGAGCCACCTATGGCTACACCTTC. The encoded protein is CAWSGGATYGYTF.

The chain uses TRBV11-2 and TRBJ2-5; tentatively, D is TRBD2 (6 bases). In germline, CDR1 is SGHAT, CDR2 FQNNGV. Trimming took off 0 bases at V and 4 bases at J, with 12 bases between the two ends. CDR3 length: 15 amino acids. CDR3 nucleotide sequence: TGTGCCAGCAGCTTAGATCCGCGGGGAGGAGAGACCCAGTACTTC. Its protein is CASSLDPRGGETQYF.

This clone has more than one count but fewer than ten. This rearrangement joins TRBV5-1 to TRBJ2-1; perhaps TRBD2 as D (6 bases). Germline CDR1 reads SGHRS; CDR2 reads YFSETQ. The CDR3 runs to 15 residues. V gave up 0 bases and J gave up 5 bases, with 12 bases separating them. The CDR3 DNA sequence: TGCGCCAGCAGCTTGGGGGGAGGAGTAAACAATGAGCAGTTCTTC. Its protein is CASSLGGGVNNEQFF.

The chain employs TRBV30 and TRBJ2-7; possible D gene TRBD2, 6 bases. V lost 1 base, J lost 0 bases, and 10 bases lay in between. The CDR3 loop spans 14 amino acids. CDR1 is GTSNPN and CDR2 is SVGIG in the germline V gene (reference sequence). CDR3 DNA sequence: TGTGCCTGGAGTGGTGGGGGGATCTCCTACGAGCAGTACTTC. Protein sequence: CAWSGGGISYEQYF. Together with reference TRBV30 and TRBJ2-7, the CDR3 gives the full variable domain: SQTIHQWPATLVQPVGSPLSLECTVEGTSNPNLYWYRQAAGRGLQLLFYSVGIGQISSEVPQNLSASRPQDRQFILSSKKLLLSDSGFYLCAWSGGGISYEQYFGPGTRLTVT.

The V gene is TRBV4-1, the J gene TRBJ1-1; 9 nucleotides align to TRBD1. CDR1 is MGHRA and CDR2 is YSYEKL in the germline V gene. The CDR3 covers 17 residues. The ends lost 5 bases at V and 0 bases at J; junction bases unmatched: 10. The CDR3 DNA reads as TGCGCCAGCAGCGGGACAGGGTACGCCCTGGTGAACACTGAAGCTTTCTTT. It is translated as CASSGTGYALVNTEAFF.

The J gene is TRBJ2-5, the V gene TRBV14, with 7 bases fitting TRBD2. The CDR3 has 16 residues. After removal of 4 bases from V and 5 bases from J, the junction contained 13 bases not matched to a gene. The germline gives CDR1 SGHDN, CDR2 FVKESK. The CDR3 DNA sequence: TGTGCCAGCAGCCCCCTACGCGGGAGAAGTGAGGAGACCCAGTACTTC. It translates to CASSPLRGRSEETQYF.

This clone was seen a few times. This CDR3 is CASSLGAGDYEQYF. The CDR3 DNA reads TGCGCCAGCAGCTTGGGGGCAGGGGACTACGAGCAGTACTTC. The chain combines TRBV5-1 with TRBJ2-7; a possible D gene is TRBD1 (6 bases). This CDR3 contains 14 residues. The V gene lost 0 bases and the J gene lost 3 bases, with 10 bases spanning the gap. Germline V lookup: CDR1 SGHRS, CDR2 YFSETQ. The entire variable domain, with the rest obtained from reference TRBV5-1 and TRBJ2-7, is as follows: KAGVTQTPRYLIKTRGQQVTLSCSPISGHRSVSWYQQTPGQGLQFLFEYFSETQRNKGNFPGRFSGRQFSNSRSEMNVSTLELGDSALYLCASSLGAGDYEQYFGPGTRLTVT.

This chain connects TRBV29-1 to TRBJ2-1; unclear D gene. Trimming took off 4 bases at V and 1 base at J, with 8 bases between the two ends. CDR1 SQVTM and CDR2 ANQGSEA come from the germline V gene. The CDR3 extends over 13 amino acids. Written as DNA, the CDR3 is TGCAGCGTTGGCTACGCGTCCTACAATGAGCAGTTCTTC. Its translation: CSVGYASYNEQFF.

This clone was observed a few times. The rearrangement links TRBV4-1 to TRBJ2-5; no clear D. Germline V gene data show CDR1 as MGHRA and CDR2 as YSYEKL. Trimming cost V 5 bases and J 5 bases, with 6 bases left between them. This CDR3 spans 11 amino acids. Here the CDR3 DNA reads TGCGCCAGCAGCTACTTGGAGACCCAGTACTTC. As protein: CASSYLETQYF.